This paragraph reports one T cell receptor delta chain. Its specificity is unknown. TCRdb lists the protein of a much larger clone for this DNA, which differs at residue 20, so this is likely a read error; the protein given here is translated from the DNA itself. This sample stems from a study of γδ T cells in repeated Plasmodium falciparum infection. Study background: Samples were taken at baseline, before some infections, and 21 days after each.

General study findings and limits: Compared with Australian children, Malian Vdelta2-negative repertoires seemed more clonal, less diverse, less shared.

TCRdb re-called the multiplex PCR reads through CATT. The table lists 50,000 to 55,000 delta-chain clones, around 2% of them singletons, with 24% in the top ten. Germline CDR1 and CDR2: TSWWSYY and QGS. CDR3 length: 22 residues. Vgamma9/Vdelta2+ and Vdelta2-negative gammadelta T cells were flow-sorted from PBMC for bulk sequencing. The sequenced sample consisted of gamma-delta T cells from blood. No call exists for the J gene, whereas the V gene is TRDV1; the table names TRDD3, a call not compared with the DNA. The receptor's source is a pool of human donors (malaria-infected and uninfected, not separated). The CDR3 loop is CALLVFAKNWGIIPPYTDKPIF. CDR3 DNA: TGTGCTCTTCTGGTTTTTGCGAAAAACTGGGGGATTATTCCCCCGTACACCGATAAACCCATCTTT.